A single sample gave rise to the 16 T cell receptor beta chains below, sequenced in a study of blood T cell repertoires in COVID-19. Sequencing used immunoSEQ multiplex PCR; TCRdb keeps in-frame clones, though not all of them. The repertoire consists of 150,000 to 200,000 clones, with around three quarters occurring once and the leading ten covering roughly a sixth. Sequencing used PBMCs or T cells enriched from blood (not recorded which). Receptors were obtained from a woman aged 45-60 years with acute COVID-19.

This chain uses TRBV7-2 with TRBJ2-7, with a tentative D call TRBD1 (5 bases). Between the trimmed V and J ends, which lost 4 bases and 2 bases, there was a span of 12 bases. The length of the CDR3 is 14 residues. Germline V gene lookup returns CDR1 SGHTA and CDR2 FQGNSA. This chain's CDR3 is CASSSQGGPYEQYV. The DNA for the CDR3 is TGTGCCAGCAGCTCCCAGGGTGGGCCCTACGAGCAGTACGTC.

The chain is built from TRBV28 and TRBJ1-3; 10 bases map to TRBD1. V lost 6 bases to trimming and J lost 5 bases; unmatched junction nucleotides: 10. The CDR3 contains 16 residues. CDR1 and CDR2 (germline): MDHEN, SYDVKM. This CDR3 is CASRHSGTGVRNTIYF. The CDR3 DNA reads as TGTGCCAGCAGACACTCCGGGACAGGGGTTAGAAACACCATATATTTT. Looking up the rest from reference TRBV28 and TRBJ1-3 gives the full variable domain: DVKVTQSSRYLVKRTGEKVFLECVQDMDHENMFWYRQDPGLGLRLIYFSYDVKMKEKGDIPEGYSVSREKKERFSLILESASTNQTSMYLCASRHSGTGVRNTIYFGEGSWLTVV.

This clone was detected a few times. The rearrangement joins TRBV18 to TRBJ1-6; D is ambiguous. Germline CDR1 and CDR2: KGHSH and LQKENI. The length of the CDR3 is 13 residues. V was trimmed by 3 bases and J by 8 bases, leaving 8 bases between them. CDR3: CASSPGRDSPLHF. The DNA of the CDR3 is TGTGCCAGCTCACCCGGTCGCGATTCACCCCTCCACTTT.

Here the CDR3 reads CASSFGQGVQETQYF. CDR3 nucleotides: TGTGCCAGCAGCTTCGGACAGGGGGTACAAGAGACCCAGTACTTC. This sequence joins TRBV5-4 and TRBJ2-5; TRBD1 matches 10 bases. This CDR3 is 15 amino acids long. After removal of 2 bases from V and 2 bases from J, the junction contained 3 bases not matched to a gene. From germline, CDR1 is SGHNT and CDR2 YYREEE (reference sequence).

This chain joins TRBV9 and TRBJ2-1, with 10 bases aligning to TRBD1. CDR3 length: 14 amino acids. CDR1 SGDLS and CDR2 YYNGEE come from the germline V gene. V lost 3 bases to trimming and J lost 8 bases; unmatched junction nucleotides: 5. The chain's CDR3 is CASSADRGRDEQFF. CDR3 coding DNA: TGTGCCAGCAGCGCAGACAGGGGGCGGGATGAGCAGTTCTTC.

This chain joins TRBV10-2 and TRBJ1-5; 9 nucleotides align to TRBD1. Germline lookup yields CDR1 WSHSY and CDR2 SAAADI. The CDR3 is 13 residues long. V dropped 6 bases and J dropped 6; count of bases not matched to a gene: 3. DNA for the CDR3: TGCGCCAGCAGACAGGGGGCTGGTCAGCCCCAGCATTTT. Its protein product is CASRQGAGQPQHF.

In DNA, the CDR3 is TGTGCCAGCAGGGAGACAGGGGCGCGAAATGAAAAACTGTTTTTT. As protein: CASRETGARNEKLFF. The chain couples TRBV2 to TRBJ1-4, with 8 nucleotides matching TRBD1. This CDR3 comprises 15 residues. CDR1 SNHLY and CDR2 FYNNEI come from the germline V gene. V lost 6 bases and J lost 5; bases outside the gene matches: 8.

This chain links TRBV5-1 with TRBJ2-1; D not resolved. Trimming took 4 bases from V and 5 from J, leaving 13 bases between them. CDR1 is SGHRS, CDR2 YFSETQ, per germline. The CDR3 runs 14 residues. The DNA of the CDR3 is TGCGCCAGCAGCCCCGGCGGCTACAACAATGAGCAGTTCTTC. It translates to CASSPGGYNNEQFF.

The rearrangement links TRBV19 to TRBJ1-2, with D unclear. The CDR3 contains 15 residues. V was shortened by 3 bases and J by 0 bases, with 11 bases between the two germline ends. CDR1 and CDR2 (germline): LNHDA, SQIVND (reference sequence). The CDR3 nucleotides read TGTGCCAGTAGTATGTCCCCCGTAGCTAACTATGGCTACACCTTC. This codes for CASSMSPVANYGYTF. The entire variable domain, with the rest obtained from reference TRBV19 and TRBJ1-2, is as follows: DGGITQSPKYLFRKEGQNVTLSCEQNLNHDAMYWYRQDPGQGLRLIYYSQIVNDFQKGDIAEGYSVSREKKESFPLTVTSAQKNPTAFYLCASSMSPVANYGYTFGSGTRLTVV.

The chain is built from TRBV6-1 and TRBJ2-7; no clear D. Trimming pared 3 bases from V and 6 bases from J, leaving 6 bases between. CDR3 length equals 11 residues. Germline CDR1 and CDR2: MNHNS and SASEGT. The CDR3 protein is CASSDRFEQYV. In DNA, the CDR3 is TGTGCCAGCAGTGACAGGTTCGAGCAGTACGTC.

The CDR3 protein is CASSRGQGVSGANVLTF. The CDR3 bases are TGTGCCAGCTCAAGAGGACAGGGGGTTTCGGGGGCCAACGTCCTGACTTTC. The chain links TRBV18 to TRBJ2-6; 10 positions agree with TRBD1. Germline trimming cut 5 bases from V and 4 bases from J; bases unmatched to any gene: 8. Germline-derived CDR1 and CDR2 are KGHSH and LQKENI. The CDR3 is 17 residues long.

This clone was observed a single time. The rearrangement links TRBV10-3 to TRBJ1-6; 9 bases are shared with TRBD1. This CDR3 is 15 amino acids long. V dropped 9 bases and J dropped 5; count of bases not matched to a gene: 8. Per germline, CDR1 ENHRY and CDR2 SYGVKD. In DNA, the CDR3 is TGTGCCATTCGGGACAGGGATGCTGATAATTCACCCCTCCACTTT. This codes for CAIRDRDADNSPLHF.

The chain has TRBV11-2 and TRBJ2-5; 8 nucleotides agree with TRBD1. CDR1 and CDR2 from the germline V gene are SGHAT and FQNNGV. V trimming: 6 bases; J trimming: 0 bases; junction bases outside the gene matches: 6. The CDR3 has 15 amino acids. The chain's CDR3 is CASRSGGGYQETQYF. Written as DNA, the CDR3 is TGTGCCAGCAGGTCAGGGGGCGGGTACCAAGAGACCCAGTACTTC.

A single count supports this clone. The rearrangement links TRBV28 to TRBJ1-2; possibly TRBD1 for D (5 bases). The ends were cut back, 7 bases at V and 3 bases at J, with 21 bases in the middle. Germline V gives CDR1 MDHEN, CDR2 SYDVKM. There are 16 residues in the CDR3. The CDR3 region has the DNA TGTGCCAGCACCCCTTTGGGAGGGGCAGCCTACTATGGCTACACCTTC. Translating gives CASTPLGGAAYYGYTF.

This clone was counted once. V gene TRBV2 combines with J gene TRBJ2-3, with TRBD1 matching 8 bases. V dropped 5 bases and J dropped 7; count of bases not matched to a gene: 17. CDR3 length: 17 residues. Germline V lookup: CDR1 SNHLY, CDR2 FYNNEI. The DNA for the CDR3 is TGTGCCAGCAGTAGAGAGACCGGGACAGGTCCCTGGTATACGCAGTATTTT. It codes for CASSRETGTGPWYTQYF.

J is TRBJ2-3 and V is TRBV18, with D unclear. The CDR3 sequence is 12 residues long. Germline assignment: CDR1 KGHSH and CDR2 LQKENI. The ends were cut back, 6 bases at V and 2 bases at J, with 6 bases in the middle. The CDR3 reads CASSRYTDTQYF. CDR3 DNA sequence: TGTGCCAGCTCTAGATACACAGATACGCAGTATTTT.